Below are 24 T cell receptor beta chains sequenced from a single sample in a study of cytotoxic CD8 clonotypes in ibrutinib-treated CLL. Only in-frame clones appear in the TCRdb table, and some are missing; sequencing was by immunoSEQ multiplex PCR. This table holds approximately 200,000 clones, about 72% found once. This sample comprised PBMCs, obtained after 24 months of ibrutinib treatment. These receptor sequences come from a human donor with chronic lymphocytic leukemia.

The genes are TRBV4-1 and TRBJ2-1; TRBD2 matches 13 bases. The CDR3 is 17 residues long. The junction had 5 bases not matched to a gene; V was cut back by 1 base and J by 5 bases. Germline loops: CDR1 MGHRA, CDR2 YSYEKL. In nucleotides, the CDR3 is TGCGCCAGCAGCCAAGCCATGGGACTAGCGGGGAACAATGAGCAGTTCTTC. It codes for CASSQAMGLAGNNEQFF.

The gene calls are TRBV20-1 and TRBJ1-5; tentative D call: TRBD1 (5 bases). This CDR3 spans 11 amino acids. V was pared by 6 bases and J by 15 bases, with 18 bases between. Germline CDR1 reads DFQATT; CDR2 reads SNEGSKA (reference sequence). Here the CDR3 reads CSAVAGTDRHF. Written as DNA, the CDR3 is TGCAGTGCAGTCGCCGGGACGGATCGGCATTTT.

A few counts support this clone. The chain couples TRBV10-3 to TRBJ2-7; maybe TRBD1 (5 bases). The germline CDR1 and CDR2 sequences are ENHRY and SYGVKD. V shed 5 bases and J shed 3 bases, with 8 bases lying between them. This CDR3 is 12 amino acids long. The CDR3: CAISWTNYEQYF. In DNA form, the CDR3 reads TGTGCCATCAGTTGGACAAACTACGAGCAGTACTTC.

V is TRBV6-5 and J is TRBJ2-1; 7 bases agree with TRBD1. Germline V gene lookup returns CDR1 MNHEY and CDR2 SVGAGI. This CDR3 region has 12 residues. V trimming: 4 bases; J trimming: 10 bases; junction bases outside the gene matches: 4. This CDR3 is CASSLEGAEQFF. The CDR3 region has the DNA TGTGCCAGCAGTTTAGAGGGGGCCGAGCAGTTCTTC.

The gene calls are TRBV19 and TRBJ1-2, with D unclear. The CDR3 has 12 amino acids. Germline V gene sequence: CDR1 LNHDA, CDR2 SQIVND (reference sequence). V lost 2 bases and J 5 bases, leaving 6 bases between the germline ends. The CDR3 protein is CASSIRAYGYTF. CDR3 DNA: TGTGCCAGTAGTATACGTGCTTATGGCTACACCTTC.

The chain has TRBV27 and TRBJ2-5, with TRBD2 matching 10 bases. This CDR3 spans 13 amino acids. V shed 0 bases, J shed 9 bases, and the junction held 1 base outside the gene matches. The germline V gene has CDR1 MNHEY and CDR2 SMNVEV (reference sequence). Written as DNA, the CDR3 is TGTGCCAGCAGTTTATCAGCGGGAGGGGCCCAGTACTTC. Translating gives CASSLSAGGAQYF.

This rearrangement joins TRBV27 to TRBJ2-5; D is undetermined. The CDR3 runs 13 residues. Germline CDR1 and CDR2: MNHEY and SMNVEV (reference sequence). The V and J ends lost 3 bases and 1 base respectively, with 6 bases between them. CDR3 residues: CASSFSSQETQYF. The CDR3 nucleotides read TGTGCCAGCAGTTTTTCCAGCCAAGAGACCCAGTACTTC.

In this sample, this clone turned up a few times. J is TRBJ1-2 and V is TRBV6-5, with 9 bases lining up with TRBD1. Germline assignment: CDR1 MNHEY and CDR2 SVGAGI. This CDR3 has 15 residues. V was clipped by 4 bases and J by 5 bases; unmatched bases: 8. CDR3 sequence: CASSLTGQGTYGYTF. The CDR3 nucleotides are TGTGCCAGCAGTTTAACGGGACAGGGAACGTATGGCTACACCTTC.

The CDR3 region has the DNA TGTGCCAGCAGTCCGAGTTTCGGGGGCGATGGCTACACCTTC. Translation: CASSPSFGGDGYTF. This chain links TRBV28 with TRBJ1-2; D is perhaps TRBD1 (6 bases). CDR3 length: 14 amino acids. V was trimmed by 5 bases and J by 6 bases, leaving 16 bases between them. The germline CDR1 and CDR2 sequences are MDHEN and SYDVKM.

This chain joins TRBV5-1 and TRBJ2-5, with 7 bases aligning to TRBD2. CDR1 is SGHRS, CDR2 YFSETQ, per germline. This CDR3 is 17 amino acids long. The V and J ends lost 4 bases and 4 bases, in that order; junction bases with no gene match: 16. The DNA for the CDR3 is TGCGCCAGCAGCAAGTCTAGCGGACCGAACATAGGAGAGACCCAGTACTTC. Translating it yields CASSKSSGPNIGETQYF.

The chain uses TRBV9 and TRBJ2-7; D is uncertain. CDR1 SGDLS and CDR2 YYNGEE come from the germline V gene. Trimming left V 1 base short and J 4 bases short, with 3 bases between. This CDR3 contains 11 residues. This CDR3 reads CASSVSYEQYF. CDR3 nucleotides: TGTGCCAGCAGCGTATCATACGAGCAGTACTTC.

About this clone: The junction departs from germline at one end; a sequencing error may be responsible. In DNA form, the CDR3 reads TGTGCTAGCAGCTCCCAGGGTGGCTACGAGCAGTACTTC. Translated: CASSSQGGYEQYF. V usage is TRBV7-7 and J usage is TRBJ2-7, with a weak D call TRBD1 (5 bases). CDR3 length: 13 residues. The germline CDR1 and CDR2 sequences are SSHAT and FNYEAQ (reference sequence).

The chain joins TRBV9 to TRBJ1-3; D remains unclear. V lost 0 bases and J 0 bases, leaving 7 bases between the germline ends. The germline CDR1 and CDR2 sequences are SGDLS and YYNGEE. This CDR3 has 15 residues. The CDR3 DNA follows: TGTGCCAGCAGCGTAGGAGGCAACTCTGGAAACACCATATATTTT. Translated: CASSVGGNSGNTIYF.

This clone was counted a few times. The chain has TRBV6-5 and TRBJ1-2; TRBD1 agrees at 7 bases. Germline V gene data show CDR1 as MNHEY and CDR2 as SVGAGI. The V gene end was trimmed by 0 bases and the J gene end by 4 bases; junction bases not matched to a gene: 5. This CDR3 is 15 amino acids long. The CDR3 region is CASSYSTGILYGYTF. For the CDR3, the DNA is TGTGCCAGCAGTTACTCGACAGGGATCCTCTATGGCTACACCTTC.

This rearrangement joins TRBV7-2 to TRBJ2-2, with D hard to call. The germline gives CDR1 SGHTA, CDR2 FQGNSA. The CDR3 sequence is 13 residues long. V was clipped by 5 bases and J by 7 bases, with 11 bases between them. CDR3 protein: CASSNRPDGELFF. Here the CDR3 DNA reads TGTGCCAGCAGCAACCGACCGGACGGGGAGCTGTTTTTT.

The chain recombines TRBV4-3 with TRBJ2-1; no reliable D call. Per germline, CDR1 LGHNA and CDR2 YSLEER. The CDR3 length is 15 residues. Trimming took 4 bases from V and 3 from J, leaving 13 bases between them. The CDR3, as DNA: TGCGCCAGCAGCCCTGGGGTGGGATTCTACAATGAGCAGTTCTTC. This encodes CASSPGVGFYNEQFF.

The chain combines TRBV5-1 with TRBJ2-5; 9 bases agree with TRBD2. The CDR3 length is 15 residues. J was trimmed by 5 bases and V by 4 bases; bases with no gene match: 9. Germline V gene lookup returns CDR1 SGHRS and CDR2 YFSETQ. The CDR3 nucleotides are TGCGCCAGCAGCCTTAGCGGGAGAAACGGGGAGACCCAGTACTTC. This translates into CASSLSGRNGETQYF. The full variable domain, completed using reference TRBV5-1 and TRBJ2-5, is KAGVTQTPRYLIKTRGQQVTLSCSPISGHRSVSWYQQTPGQGLQFLFEYFSETQRNKGNFPGRFSGRQFSNSRSEMNVSTLELGDSALYLCASSLSGRNGETQYFGPGTRLLVL.

The chain carries TRBV28 and TRBJ2-1, with D uncertain. The germline CDR1 and CDR2 sequences are MDHEN and SYDVKM. The CDR3 runs 15 residues. Deletions cut 4 bases from V and 4 bases from J, with 14 bases between. CDR3 amino acids: CASSSVVLPYNEQFF. The CDR3 DNA sequence: TGTGCCAGCAGTTCCGTAGTATTACCGTACAATGAGCAGTTCTTC.

The V and J genes are TRBV5-1 and TRBJ2-1; 7 nucleotides line up with TRBD1. J gave up 7 bases and V 0 bases, and 22 bases lay outside the gene matches. This CDR3 has 20 amino acids. The germline V gene has CDR1 SGHRS and CDR2 YFSETQ. The CDR3 is CASSLGVGTERPARENEQFF. The CDR3 DNA reads as TGCGCCAGCAGCTTGGGAGTGGGGACAGAACGGCCTGCGCGTGAGAATGAGCAGTTCTTC.

The chain links TRBV28 to TRBJ1-5; 8 bases map to TRBD1. The CDR3 has 12 residues. Germline V gene data show CDR1 as MDHEN and CDR2 as SYDVKM. V trimming: 6 bases; J trimming: 7 bases; junction bases outside the gene matches: 2. As DNA, the CDR3 is TGTGCCAGCAGCGGACAGGGCCAGCCCCAGCATTTT. Translating it yields CASSGQGQPQHF.

CDR3 in amino acids: CASKFGTGGSGELFF. CDR3 coding DNA: TGTGCCAGCAAATTCGGGACAGGGGGCTCCGGGGAGCTGTTTTTT. J is TRBJ2-2 and V is TRBV2; 12 positions agree with TRBD1. Germline assignment: CDR1 SNHLY and CDR2 FYNNEI. The CDR3 consists of 15 residues. The trim removed 7 bases at V and 6 bases at J, leaving 6 bases unmatched. Together with reference TRBV2 and TRBJ2-2, the CDR3 gives the full variable domain: EPEVTQTPSHQVTQMGQEVILRCVPISNHLYFYWYRQILGQKVEFLVSFYNNEISEKSEIFDDQFSVERPDGSNFTLKIRSTKLEDSAMYFCASKFGTGGSGELFFGEGSRLTVL.

The chain couples TRBV15 to TRBJ2-5; 8 bases agree with TRBD1. Matching the DNA end better, TRBJ2-7 makes the J call doubtful. In germline, CDR1 is LNHNV, CDR2 YYDKDF (reference sequence). The CDR3 is made up of 17 amino acids. CDR3 region: CATSRDQGAAFAYEQYF. In nucleotides, the CDR3 is TGTGCCACCAGCAGAGATCAGGGGGCGGCCTTTGCTTACGAGCAGTACTTC.

The V and J genes are TRBV5-4 and TRBJ2-1; TRBD2 matches at 10 bases. The germline V gene encodes CDR1 SGHNT and CDR2 YYREEE (reference sequence). The CDR3 covers 15 residues. V shed 4 bases, J shed 9 bases, and the junction held 10 bases outside the gene matches. The CDR3: CASSPGLAGVLEQFF. In DNA, the CDR3 is TGTGCCAGCAGCCCGGGGCTAGCGGGAGTGCTTGAGCAGTTCTTC.

V usage is TRBV15 and J usage is TRBJ1-4; D is uncertain. Germline lookup yields CDR1 LNHNV and CDR2 YYDKDF (reference sequence). V lost 0 bases and J lost 10, with 6 bases in between. CDR3 length: 12 residues. CDR3 amino acids: CATSREWGKLFF. The CDR3 DNA sequence: TGTGCCACCAGCAGAGAGTGGGGAAAACTGTTTTTT.